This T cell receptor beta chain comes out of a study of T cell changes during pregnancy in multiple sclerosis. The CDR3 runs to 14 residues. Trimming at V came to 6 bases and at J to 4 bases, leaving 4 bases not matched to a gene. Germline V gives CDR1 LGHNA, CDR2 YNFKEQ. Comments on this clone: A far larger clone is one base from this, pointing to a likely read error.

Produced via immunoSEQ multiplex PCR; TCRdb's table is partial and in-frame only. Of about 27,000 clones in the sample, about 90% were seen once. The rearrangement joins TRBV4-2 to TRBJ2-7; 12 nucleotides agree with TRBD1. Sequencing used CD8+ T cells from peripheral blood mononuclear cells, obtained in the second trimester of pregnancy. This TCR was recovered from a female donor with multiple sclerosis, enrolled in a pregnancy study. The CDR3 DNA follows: TGTGCCAGCAGTGAGGGACAGGGGGCGTACGAGCAGTACTTC. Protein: CASSEGQGAYEQYF.